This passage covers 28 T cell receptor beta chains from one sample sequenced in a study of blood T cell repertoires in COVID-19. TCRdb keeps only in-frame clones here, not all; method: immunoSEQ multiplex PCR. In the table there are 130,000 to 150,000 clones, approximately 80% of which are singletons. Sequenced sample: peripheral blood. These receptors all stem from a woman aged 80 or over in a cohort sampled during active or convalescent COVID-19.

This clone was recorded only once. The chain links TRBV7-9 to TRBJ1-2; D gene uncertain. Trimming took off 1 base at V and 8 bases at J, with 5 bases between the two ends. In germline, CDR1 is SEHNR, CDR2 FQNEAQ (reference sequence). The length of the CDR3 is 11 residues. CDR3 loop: CASSLVAGYTF. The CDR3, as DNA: TGTGCCAGCAGCTTAGTCGCGGGCTACACCTTC. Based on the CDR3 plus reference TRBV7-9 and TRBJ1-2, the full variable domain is DTGVSQNPRHKITKRGQNVTFRCDPISEHNRLYWYRQTLGQGPEFLTYFQNEAQLEKSRLLSDRFSAERPKGSFSTLEIQRTEQGDSAMYLCASSLVAGYTFGSGTRLTVV.

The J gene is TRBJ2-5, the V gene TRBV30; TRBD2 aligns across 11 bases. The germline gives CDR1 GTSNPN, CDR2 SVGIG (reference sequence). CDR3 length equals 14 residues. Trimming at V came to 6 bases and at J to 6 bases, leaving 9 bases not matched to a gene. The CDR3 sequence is CACRTSGFWQTQYF. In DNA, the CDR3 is TGTGCCTGTAGGACTAGCGGGTTCTGGCAGACCCAGTACTTC.

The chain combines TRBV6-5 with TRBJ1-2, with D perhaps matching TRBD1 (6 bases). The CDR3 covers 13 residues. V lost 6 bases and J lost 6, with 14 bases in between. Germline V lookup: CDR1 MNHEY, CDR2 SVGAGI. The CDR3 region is CASRQTGSDGYTF. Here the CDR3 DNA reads TGTGCCAGCAGACAAACAGGGTCCGATGGCTACACCTTC.

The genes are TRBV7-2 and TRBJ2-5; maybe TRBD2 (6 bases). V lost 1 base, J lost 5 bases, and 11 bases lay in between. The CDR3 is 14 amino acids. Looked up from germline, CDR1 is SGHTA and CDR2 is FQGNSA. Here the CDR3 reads CASSLGGVGETQYF. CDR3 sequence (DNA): TGTGCCAGCAGCTTAGGGGGGGTCGGGGAGACCCAGTACTTC.

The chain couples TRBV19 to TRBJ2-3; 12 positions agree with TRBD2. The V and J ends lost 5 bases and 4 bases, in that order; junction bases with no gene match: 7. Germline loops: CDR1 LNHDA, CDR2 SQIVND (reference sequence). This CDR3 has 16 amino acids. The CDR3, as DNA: TGTGCCAGTAGTCCTCAACTAGCGGGGGGCCCAGATACGCAGTATTTT. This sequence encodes CASSPQLAGGPDTQYF.

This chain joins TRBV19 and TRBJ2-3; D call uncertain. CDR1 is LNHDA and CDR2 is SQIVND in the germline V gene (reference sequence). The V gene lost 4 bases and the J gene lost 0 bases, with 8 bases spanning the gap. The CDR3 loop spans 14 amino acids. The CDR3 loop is CASSTFSSTDTQYF. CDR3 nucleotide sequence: TGTGCCAGTAGTACGTTTTCTAGCACAGATACGCAGTATTTT.

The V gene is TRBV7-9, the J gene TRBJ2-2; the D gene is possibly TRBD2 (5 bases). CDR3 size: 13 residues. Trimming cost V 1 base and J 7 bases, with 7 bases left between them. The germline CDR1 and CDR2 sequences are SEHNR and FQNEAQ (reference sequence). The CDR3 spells CASSLGGHGELFF. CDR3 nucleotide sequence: TGTGCCAGCAGCTTAGGAGGGCACGGGGAGCTGTTTTTT.

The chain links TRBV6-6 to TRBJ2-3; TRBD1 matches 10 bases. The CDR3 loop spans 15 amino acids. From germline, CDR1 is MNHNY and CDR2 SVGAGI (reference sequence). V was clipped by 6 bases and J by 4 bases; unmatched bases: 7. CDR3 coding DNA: TGTGCCAGCAGACAGGGACAGGGGCTCTCAGATACGCAGTATTTT. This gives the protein CASRQGQGLSDTQYF.

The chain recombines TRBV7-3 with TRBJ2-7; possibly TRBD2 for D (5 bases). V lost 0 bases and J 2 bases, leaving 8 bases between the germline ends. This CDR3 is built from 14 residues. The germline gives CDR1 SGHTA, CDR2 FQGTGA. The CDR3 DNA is TGTGCCAGCAGCTTAACTACTAGAACCTACGAGCAGTACTTC. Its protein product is CASSLTTRTYEQYF.

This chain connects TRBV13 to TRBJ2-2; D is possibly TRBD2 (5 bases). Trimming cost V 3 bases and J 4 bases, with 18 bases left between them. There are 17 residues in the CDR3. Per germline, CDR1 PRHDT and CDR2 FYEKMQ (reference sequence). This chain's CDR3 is CASSFRKGAWGTGELFF. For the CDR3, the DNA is TGTGCCAGCAGCTTTAGGAAGGGAGCATGGGGCACCGGGGAGCTGTTTTTT.

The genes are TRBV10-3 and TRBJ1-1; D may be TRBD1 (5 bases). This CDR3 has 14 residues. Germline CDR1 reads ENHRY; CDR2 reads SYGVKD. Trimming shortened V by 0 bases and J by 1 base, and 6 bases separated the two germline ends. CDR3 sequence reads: CAISESQGNTEAFF. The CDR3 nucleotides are TGTGCCATCAGTGAGTCTCAGGGGAACACTGAAGCTTTCTTT.

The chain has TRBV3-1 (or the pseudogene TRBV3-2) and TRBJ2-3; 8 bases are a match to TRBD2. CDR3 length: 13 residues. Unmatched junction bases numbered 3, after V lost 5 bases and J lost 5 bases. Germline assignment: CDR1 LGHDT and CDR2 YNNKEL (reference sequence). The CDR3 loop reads CASSAGGVDTQYF. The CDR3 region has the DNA TGTGCCAGCAGCGCCGGGGGGGTAGATACGCAGTATTTT.

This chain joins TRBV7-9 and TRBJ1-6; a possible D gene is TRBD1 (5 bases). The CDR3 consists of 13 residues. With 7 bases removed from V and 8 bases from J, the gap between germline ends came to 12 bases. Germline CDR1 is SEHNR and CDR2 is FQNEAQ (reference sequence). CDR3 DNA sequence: TGTGCCAGCAAAGACCAGGGTTATTCACCCCTCCACTTT. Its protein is CASKDQGYSPLHF.

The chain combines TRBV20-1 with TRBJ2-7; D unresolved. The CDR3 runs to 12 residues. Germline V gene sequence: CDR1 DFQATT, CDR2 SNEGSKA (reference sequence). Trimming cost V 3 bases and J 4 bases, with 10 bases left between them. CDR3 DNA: TGCAGTGCTAGTATACCCGGTTACGAGCAGTACTTC. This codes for CSASIPGYEQYF.

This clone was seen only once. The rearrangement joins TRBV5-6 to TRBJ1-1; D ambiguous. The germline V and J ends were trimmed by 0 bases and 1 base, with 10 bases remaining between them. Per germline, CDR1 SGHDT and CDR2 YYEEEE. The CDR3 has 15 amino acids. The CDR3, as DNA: TGTGCCAGCAGCTTGGGAAGCCAAAGGAACACTGAAGCTTTCTTT. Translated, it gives CASSLGSQRNTEAFF.

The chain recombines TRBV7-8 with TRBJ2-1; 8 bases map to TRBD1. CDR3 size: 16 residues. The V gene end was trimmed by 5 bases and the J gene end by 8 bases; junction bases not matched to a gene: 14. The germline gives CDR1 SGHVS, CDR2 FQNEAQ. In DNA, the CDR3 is TGTGCCAGCAGCCCCAGGGCAGGGGGCGCAATCGATGAGCAGTTCTTC. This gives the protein CASSPRAGGAIDEQFF.

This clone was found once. CDR3 nucleotide sequence: TGTGCCAGCAGGCCCTCGGGACACTCTAACACTGAAGCTTTCTTT. This sequence encodes CASRPSGHSNTEAFF. The rearrangement links TRBV2 to TRBJ1-1; D is possibly TRBD1 (6 bases). Germline lookup yields CDR1 SNHLY and CDR2 FYNNEI. CDR3 length equals 15 residues. Trimming left V 6 bases short and J 2 bases short, with 16 bases between.

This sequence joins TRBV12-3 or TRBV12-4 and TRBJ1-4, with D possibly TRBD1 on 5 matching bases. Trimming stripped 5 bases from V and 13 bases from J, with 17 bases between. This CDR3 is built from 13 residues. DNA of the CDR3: TGTGCCAGCAGTCCGCGGGACCTACTGGGACTGTTTTTT. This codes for CASSPRDLLGLFF.

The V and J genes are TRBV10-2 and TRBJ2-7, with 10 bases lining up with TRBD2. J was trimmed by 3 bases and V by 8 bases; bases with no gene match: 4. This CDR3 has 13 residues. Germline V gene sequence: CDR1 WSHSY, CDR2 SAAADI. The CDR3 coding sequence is TGCGCCAGCGGGGGACTAGCGAACTACGAGCAGTACGTC. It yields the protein CASGGLANYEQYV.

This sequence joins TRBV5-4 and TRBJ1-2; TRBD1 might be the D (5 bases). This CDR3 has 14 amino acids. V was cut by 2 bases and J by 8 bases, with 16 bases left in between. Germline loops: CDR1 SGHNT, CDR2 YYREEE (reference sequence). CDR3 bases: TGTGCCAGCAGCTTCCCGGGACTACTAGAGGGCTACACCTTC. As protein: CASSFPGLLEGYTF.

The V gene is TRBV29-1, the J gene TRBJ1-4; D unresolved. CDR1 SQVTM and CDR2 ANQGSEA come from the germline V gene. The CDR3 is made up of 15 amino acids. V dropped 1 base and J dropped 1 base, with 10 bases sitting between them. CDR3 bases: TGCAGCGTTGAAGGCTCTGCAGTAACTAATGAAAAACTGTTTTTT. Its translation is CSVEGSAVTNEKLFF.

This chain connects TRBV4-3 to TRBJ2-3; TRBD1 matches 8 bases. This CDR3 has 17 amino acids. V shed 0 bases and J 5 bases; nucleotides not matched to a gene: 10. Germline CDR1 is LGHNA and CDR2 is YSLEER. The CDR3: CASSQEGAVGQGDTQYF. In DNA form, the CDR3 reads TGCGCCAGCAGCCAAGAGGGGGCGGTAGGACAGGGAGATACGCAGTATTTT.

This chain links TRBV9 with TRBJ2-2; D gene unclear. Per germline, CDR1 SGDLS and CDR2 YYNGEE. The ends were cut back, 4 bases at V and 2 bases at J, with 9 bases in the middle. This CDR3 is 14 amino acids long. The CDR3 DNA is TGTGCCAGCAGCCCTAGGCCCAACACCGGGGAGCTGTTTTTT. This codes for CASSPRPNTGELFF.

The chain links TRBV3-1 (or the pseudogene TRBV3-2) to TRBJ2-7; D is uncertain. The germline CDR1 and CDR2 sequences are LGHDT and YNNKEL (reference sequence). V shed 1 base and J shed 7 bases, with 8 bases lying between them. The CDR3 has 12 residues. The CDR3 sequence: CASSQVSGEQYF. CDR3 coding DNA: TGTGCCAGCAGCCAAGTATCGGGTGAGCAGTACTTC.

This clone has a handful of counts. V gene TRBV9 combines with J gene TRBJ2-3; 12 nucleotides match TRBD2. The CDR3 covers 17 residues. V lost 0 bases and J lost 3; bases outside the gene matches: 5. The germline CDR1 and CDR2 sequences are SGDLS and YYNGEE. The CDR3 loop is CASSVGWTSGVTDTQYF. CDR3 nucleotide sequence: TGTGCCAGCAGCGTAGGTTGGACTAGCGGGGTAACAGATACGCAGTATTTT.

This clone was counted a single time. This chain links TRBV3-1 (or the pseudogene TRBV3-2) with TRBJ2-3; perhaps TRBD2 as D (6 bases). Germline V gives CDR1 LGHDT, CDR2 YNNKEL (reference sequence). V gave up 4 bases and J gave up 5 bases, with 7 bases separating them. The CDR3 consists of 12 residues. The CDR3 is CASSLGGDTQYF. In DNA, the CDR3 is TGTGCCAGCAGCCTGGGAGGAGATACGCAGTATTTT.

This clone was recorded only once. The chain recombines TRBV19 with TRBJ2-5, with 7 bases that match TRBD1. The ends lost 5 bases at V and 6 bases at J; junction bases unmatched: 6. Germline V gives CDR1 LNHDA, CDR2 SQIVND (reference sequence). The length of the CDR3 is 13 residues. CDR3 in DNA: TGTGCCAGTAGTCTTCGACAGGGAAAGACCCAGTACTTC. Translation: CASSLRQGKTQYF.

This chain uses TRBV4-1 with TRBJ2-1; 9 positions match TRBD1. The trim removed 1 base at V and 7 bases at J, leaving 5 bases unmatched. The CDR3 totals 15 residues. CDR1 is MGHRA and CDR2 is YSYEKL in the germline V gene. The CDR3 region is CASSQVRGQGNEQFF. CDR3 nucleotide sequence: TGCGCCAGCAGCCAAGTAAGAGGACAGGGGAATGAGCAGTTCTTC.